A single sample gave rise to the 10 T cell receptor beta chains below, sequenced in a study of regulatory T cells in long-lasting Graves disease. Indicated time point: newly diagnosed GD, antithyroid drugs for less than 3 months. Following extraction of RNA from PBMCs, that RNA was used to make the TCR library. Both iRepertoire HTBI primers and Arm-PCR of CDR3 regions were used to build the TCR beta libraries. Via MiXCR, TCRdb re-called the multiplex PCR reads, giving one row per CDR3 protein. The table lists roughly 380,000 distinct CDR3 sequences, around a sixth of them singletons. The sequencing here drew on peripheral blood mononuclear cells (PBMCs), taken at new diagnosis, from a patient treated with antithyroid drugs. These TCRs come from a female donor with Graves disease.

This clonotype occurred many times. The chain combines TRBV27 with TRBJ1-2; TRBD1 matches 8 bases. CDR1 is MNHEY, CDR2 SMNVEV, per germline (reference sequence). The ends lost 3 bases at V and 6 bases at J; junction bases unmatched: 6. This CDR3 is built from 14 residues. CDR3 residues: CASSFTGGAHGYTF. The DNA for the CDR3 is TGTGCCAGCAGTTTCACAGGGGGGGCACATGGCTACACCTTC.

The J gene is TRBJ2-1, the V gene TRBV5-1; D not resolved. Germline V lookup: CDR1 SGHRS, CDR2 YFSETQ. Trimming cost V 5 bases and J 5 bases, with 14 bases left between them. The CDR3 spans 14 residues. CDR3 nucleotides: TGCGCCAGCAGACTTGGTACAGAAAACAATGAGCAGTTCTTC. It yields the protein CASRLGTENNEQFF.

This clonotype appeared many times. V and J are TRBV3-1 and TRBJ2-3, with D unclear. The CDR3 consists of 13 residues. With 0 bases removed from V and 6 bases from J, the gap between germline ends came to 7 bases. Germline assignment: CDR1 LGHDT and CDR2 YNNKEL (reference sequence). DNA for the CDR3: TGTGCCAGCAGCCAAGATACCACGGATACGCAGTATTTT. It encodes CASSQDTTDTQYF.

This clonotype has more than one count but fewer than ten. The V call is TRBV9, the J call TRBJ1-2, with D maybe TRBD1 (6 bases). Germline V gene sequence: CDR1 SGDLS, CDR2 YYNGEE. This CDR3 is built from 14 residues. V lost 4 bases to trimming and J lost 4 bases, with 14 bases between them. The DNA of the CDR3 is TGTGCCAGCAGCAACTACAGGGCGGGCTATGGCTACACCTTC. The encoded protein is CASSNYRAGYGYTF.

This rearrangement joins TRBV4-3 to TRBJ1-2, with 7 bases matching TRBD1. The CDR3 has 17 amino acids. V dropped 0 bases and J dropped 0; count of bases not matched to a gene: 7. Germline V gene sequence: CDR1 LGHNA, CDR2 YSLEER. This CDR3 reads CASSQDGTGAPNYGYTF. DNA of the CDR3: TGCGCCAGCAGCCAAGATGGTACAGGGGCCCCTAACTATGGCTACACCTTC.

This clonotype showed up just a few times. This sequence joins TRBV29-1 and TRBJ2-3; 16 bases are shared with TRBD2. This CDR3 region has 19 residues. J lost 6 bases, V lost 5 bases, and 17 bases had no gene match. Germline CDR1 is SQVTM and CDR2 is ANQGSEA. The CDR3 nucleotides read TGCAGCGTTCCTAGTTTGGGACTAGCGGGAGGGCCGGTGAGGGATACGCAGTATTTT. The encoded protein is CSVPSLGLAGGPVRDTQYF.

At least ten counts were recorded for this clonotype. CDR3 loop: CATSRRLGTSGSAYNEQFF. CDR3 sequence (DNA): TGTGCCACCAGCAGAAGACTTGGTACTTCGGGATCAGCTTACAATGAGCAGTTCTTC. V usage is TRBV15 and J usage is TRBJ2-1; D is perhaps TRBD2 (5 bases). This CDR3 is 19 amino acids long. Germline assignment: CDR1 LNHNV and CDR2 YYDKDF (reference sequence). Trimming cost V 2 bases and J 4 bases, with 24 bases left between them.

This clonotype was detected many times. This chain links TRBV29-1 with TRBJ1-1, with TRBD1 matching over 8 bases. V lost 3 bases and J lost 11; bases outside the gene matches: 2. Germline CDR1 reads SQVTM; CDR2 reads ANQGSEA. This CDR3 has 10 amino acids. CDR3 residues: CSVEDRAAFF. The CDR3 region has the DNA TGCAGCGTTGAGGACAGGGCTGCTTTCTTT.

A word on this clonotype: Since a much larger clone is just one base distant, this may be a read error. This sequence joins TRBV4-1 and TRBJ2-2, with D possibly matching TRBD2 (5 bases). The germline CDR1 and CDR2 sequences are MGHRA and YSYEKL. The CDR3 has 15 amino acids. Written as DNA, the CDR3 is TGCGCCAGCAGCGAACTGCAGACGGAAACCGGGAAGCTGTTTTTT. It translates to CASSELQTETGKLFF.

This chain joins TRBV5-6 and TRBJ1-5, with TRBD1 matching over 11 bases. From germline, CDR1 is SGHDT and CDR2 YYEEEE. This CDR3 has 16 residues. The V segment lost 3 bases and the J segment 4 bases; nucleotides outside the gene matches: 6. The CDR3 sequence: CASSSDRGLGNQPQHF. Here the CDR3 DNA reads TGTGCCAGCAGCTCGGACAGGGGGCTCGGAAATCAGCCCCAGCATTTT.